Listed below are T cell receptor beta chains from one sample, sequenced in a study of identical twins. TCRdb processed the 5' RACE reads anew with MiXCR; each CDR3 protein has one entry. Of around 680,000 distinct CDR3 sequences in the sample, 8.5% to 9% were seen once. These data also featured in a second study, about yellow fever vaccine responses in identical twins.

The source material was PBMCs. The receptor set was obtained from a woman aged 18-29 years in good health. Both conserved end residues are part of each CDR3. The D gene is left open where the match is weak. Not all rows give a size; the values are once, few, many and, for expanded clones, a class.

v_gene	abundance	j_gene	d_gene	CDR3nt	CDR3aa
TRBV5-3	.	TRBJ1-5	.	TGTGCCAGAAGATTGGCCAGCAACAATCAGCCCCAGCATTTT	CARRLASNNQPQHF
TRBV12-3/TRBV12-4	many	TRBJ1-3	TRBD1	TGTGCCAGCAGCCAGGGACAGGGCAGCTCTGGAAACACCATATATTTT	CASSQGQGSSGNTIYF
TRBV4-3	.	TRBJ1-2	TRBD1	TGCGCCAGCAGCCAAGAGGGGGGACAGCTTAACTATGGCTACACCTTC	CASSQEGGQLNYGYTF
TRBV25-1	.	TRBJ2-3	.	TGTGCCGGGGGGTCTCGGGGCAGGGGCACAGATACGCAGTATTTT	CAGGSRGRGTDTQYF
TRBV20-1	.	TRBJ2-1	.	TGCAGTGCCGAACTAGATTGGACTAACAATGAGCAGTTCTTC	CSAELDWTNNEQFF
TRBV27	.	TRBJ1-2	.	TGTGCCAGCAGTTATCAACCGGGAGTGAACTATGGCTACACCTTC	CASSYQPGVNYGYTF
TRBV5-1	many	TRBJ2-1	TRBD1	TGCGCCAGCAGCCAGGAAATGGACAGGGGGCAGTTCTTC	CASSQEMDRGQFF
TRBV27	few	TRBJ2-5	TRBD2	TGTGCCAGCAGTCATCCCGTAGCCGGTCGCGGGAGACAGGAGACCCAGTACTTC	CASSHPVAGRGRQETQYF
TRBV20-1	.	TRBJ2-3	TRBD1	TGCAGTGCTAGAGGGGGACAGGTAGATACGCAGTATTTT	CSARGGQVDTQYF
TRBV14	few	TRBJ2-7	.	TGTGCCAGCAGCCAACACGTCGCATCCTACGAGCAGTACTTC	CASSQHVASYEQYF
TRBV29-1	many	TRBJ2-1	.	TGCAGCGTTGAAGTACAGGGAGATTATTTGGATGAGCAGTTCTTC	CSVEVQGDYLDEQFF
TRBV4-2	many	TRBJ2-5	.	TGTGCCAGCAGCCAACCTAGTGAAGAGACCCAGTACTTC	CASSQPSEETQYF
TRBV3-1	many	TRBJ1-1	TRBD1	TGTGCCAGCAGCAAGAAAGGGACAGGAGCTGAAGCTTTCTTT	CASSKKGTGAEAFF
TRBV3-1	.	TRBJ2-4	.	TGTGCCAGCAGCCTGATCTCCGCGTCCAAAAACATTCAGTACTTC	CASSLISASKNIQYF
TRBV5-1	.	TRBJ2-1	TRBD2	TGCGCCAGCAGCTTGGGGCAGTGGTCGGGACTACCCTACAATAAGCAGTTCTTC	CASSLGQWSGLPYNKQFF
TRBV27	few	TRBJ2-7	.	TGTGCCAGCAGTCGCTACCCGCGGGACACCGGAGACGAGCAGTACTTC	CASSRYPRDTGDEQYF
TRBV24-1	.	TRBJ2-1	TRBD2	TGTGCCACCAGTGCACCCCTCCTTGAGGGAGGGGAGCAGTTCTTC	CATSAPLLEGGEQFF
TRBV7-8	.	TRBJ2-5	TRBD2	TGTGCCAGCAGCTTAGGGGCGGGGGGGGTCCAAGAGACCCAGTACTTC	CASSLGAGGVQETQYF
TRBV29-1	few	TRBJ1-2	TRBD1	TGCAGCGTTGGGAGCTCAACGGGACAGGGCTATGGCTACACCTTC	CSVGSSTGQGYGYTF
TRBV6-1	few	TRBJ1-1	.	TGTGCCAGCAGTACACCGGGACGCTTTGAAGCTTTCTTT	CASSTPGRFEAFF
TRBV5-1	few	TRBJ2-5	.	TGCGCCAGCAGCTCAGGTTTGGAGACCCAGTACTTC	CASSSGLETQYF
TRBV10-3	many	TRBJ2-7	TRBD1	TGTGCCATCAGTGACCAGGGGGCTATAGGCGAGCAGTACTTC	CAISDQGAIGEQYF
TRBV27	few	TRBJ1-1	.	TGTGCCAGCAGTTTCTCTTTCCTCGGGTCTCCGAACACTGAAGCTTTCTTT	CASSFSFLGSPNTEAFF
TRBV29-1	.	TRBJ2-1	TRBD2	TGCAGCGTTCAGGGACTAGCGGGGGGCCCGGGGATAAATGAGCAGTTCTTC	CSVQGLAGGPGINEQFF